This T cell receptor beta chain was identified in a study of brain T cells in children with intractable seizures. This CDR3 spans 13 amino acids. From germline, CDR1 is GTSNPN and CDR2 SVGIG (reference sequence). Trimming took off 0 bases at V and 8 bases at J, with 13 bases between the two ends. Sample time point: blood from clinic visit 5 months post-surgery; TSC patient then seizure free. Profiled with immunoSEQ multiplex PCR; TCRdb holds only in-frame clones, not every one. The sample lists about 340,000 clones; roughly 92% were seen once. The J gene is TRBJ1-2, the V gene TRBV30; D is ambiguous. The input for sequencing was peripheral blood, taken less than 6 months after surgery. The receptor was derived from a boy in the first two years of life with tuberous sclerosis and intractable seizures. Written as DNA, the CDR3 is TGTGCCTGGAGTGTACGGATGAGTCGCGGCTACACCTTC. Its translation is CAWSVRMSRGYTF.